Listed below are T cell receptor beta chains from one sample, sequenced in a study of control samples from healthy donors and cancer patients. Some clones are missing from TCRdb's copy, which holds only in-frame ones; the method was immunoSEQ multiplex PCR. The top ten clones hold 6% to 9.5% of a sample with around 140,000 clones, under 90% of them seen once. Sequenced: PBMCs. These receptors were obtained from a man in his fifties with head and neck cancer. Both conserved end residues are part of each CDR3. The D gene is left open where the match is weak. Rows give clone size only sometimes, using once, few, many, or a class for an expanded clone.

cdr3_nt: TGTGCCAGCAGTTTATCAAGGGGGAGATACAATGAGCAGTTCTTC
cdr3_aa: CASSLSRGRYNEQFF
clone_size: .
d_call: .
j_call: TRBJ2-1
v_call: TRBV27
cdr3_length: 15

cdr3_nt: TGTGCCAGCAGACTAGGGAACTACGAGCAGTACTTC
cdr3_aa: CASRLGNYEQYF
clone_size: .
d_call: .
j_call: TRBJ2-7
v_call: TRBV27
cdr3_length: 12

cdr3_nt: TGTGCCAGCAGCGTAGGGAGTCAGGTTGTAAATGAGCAGTTCTTC
cdr3_aa: CASSVGSQVVNEQFF
clone_size: .
d_call: .
j_call: TRBJ2-1
v_call: TRBV9
cdr3_length: 15

cdr3_nt: TGTGCCAGCAGCCCCGGACAGGGGGCGCAGGGCGAGCAGTACTTC
cdr3_aa: CASSPGQGAQGEQYF
clone_size: .
d_call: TRBD1
j_call: TRBJ2-7
v_call: TRBV6-5
cdr3_length: 15

cdr3_nt: TGTGCCAGTAGGGGGAGGAAGAACACTGAAGCTTTCTTT
cdr3_aa: CASRGRKNTEAFF
clone_size: .
d_call: .
j_call: TRBJ1-1
v_call: TRBV19
cdr3_length: 13

cdr3_nt: TGTGCCAGCAGTCATGGGCCCCTCTCCTACGAGCAGTACTTC
cdr3_aa: CASSHGPLSYEQYF
clone_size: .
d_call: .
j_call: TRBJ2-7
v_call: TRBV2
cdr3_length: 14

cdr3_nt: TGCAGTGCTAGTCGGTCAGAGAACACCGGGGAGCTGTTTTTT
cdr3_aa: CSASRSENTGELFF
clone_size: .
d_call: .
j_call: TRBJ2-2
v_call: TRBV20-1
cdr3_length: 14

cdr3_nt: TGTGCCAGCAGAATTACAGGAAAAAAGGAGACCCAGTACTTC
cdr3_aa: CASRITGKKETQYF
clone_size: .
d_call: .
j_call: TRBJ2-5
v_call: TRBV6-5
cdr3_length: 14

cdr3_nt: TGTGCCAGCAGATCGACAGGGGGGTACCAGCCCCAGCATTTT
cdr3_aa: CASRSTGGYQPQHF
clone_size: .
d_call: TRBD1
j_call: TRBJ1-5
v_call: TRBV27
cdr3_length: 14

cdr3_nt: TGTGCCAGCAGCTTAAGGGTGGAGGAGACCCAGTACTTC
cdr3_aa: CASSLRVEETQYF
clone_size: .
d_call: .
j_call: TRBJ2-5
v_call: TRBV7-2
cdr3_length: 13

cdr3_nt: TGTGCCAGCTCACCACGTTTCGGGAGAACGTACAATGAGCAGTTCTTC
cdr3_aa: CASSPRFGRTYNEQFF
clone_size: once
d_call: .
j_call: TRBJ2-1
v_call: TRBV18
cdr3_length: 16

cdr3_nt: TGCGCCAGCAGCTCTGAAGGGACATACTACCAAGAGACCCAGTACTTC
cdr3_aa: CASSSEGTYYQETQYF
clone_size: .
d_call: .
j_call: TRBJ2-5
v_call: TRBV5-1
cdr3_length: 16

cdr3_nt: TGTGCCAGCAGCGTAGCCGGGGGGGACTATAATGAGCAGTTCTTC
cdr3_aa: CASSVAGGDYNEQFF
clone_size: .
d_call: TRBD2
j_call: TRBJ2-1
v_call: TRBV9
cdr3_length: 15

cdr3_nt: TGTGCCAGCAGTGGGGACCTGACGGGCACTGAAGCTTTCTTT
cdr3_aa: CASSGDLTGTEAFF
clone_size: .
d_call: .
j_call: TRBJ1-1
v_call: TRBV2
cdr3_length: 14

cdr3_nt: TGTGCCAGCAGCTTATCCTTTGATCAGCCCCAGCATTTT
cdr3_aa: CASSLSFDQPQHF
clone_size: few
d_call: .
j_call: TRBJ1-5
v_call: TRBV7-3
cdr3_length: 13

cdr3_nt: TGCAGCGTTGATCAGGGGGAGAACTATGGCTACACCTTC
cdr3_aa: CSVDQGENYGYTF
clone_size: once
d_call: TRBD1
j_call: TRBJ1-2
v_call: TRBV29-1
cdr3_length: 13

cdr3_nt: TGTGCCAGTAGTGAACGGGAGGCGTACGTGAACACTGAAGCTTTCTTT
cdr3_aa: CASSEREAYVNTEAFF
clone_size: .
d_call: .
j_call: TRBJ1-1
v_call: TRBV19
cdr3_length: 16

cdr3_nt: TGTGCCAGTAGTCCCATAGCGGGAGGGCCCCAAGAGACCCAGTACTTC
cdr3_aa: CASSPIAGGPQETQYF
clone_size: .
d_call: TRBD2
j_call: TRBJ2-5
v_call: TRBV19
cdr3_length: 16

cdr3_nt: TGCAGCGGTGGGAGGGGGACGAACACTGAAGCTTTCTTT
cdr3_aa: CSGGRGTNTEAFF
clone_size: .
d_call: .
j_call: TRBJ1-1
v_call: TRBV29-1
cdr3_length: 13

cdr3_nt: TGTGCCAGCAGTTTATGGGGGGCCAATTCACCCCTCCACTTT
cdr3_aa: CASSLWGANSPLHF
clone_size: many
d_call: .
j_call: TRBJ1-6
v_call: TRBV27
cdr3_length: 14

cdr3_nt: TGTGCCAGCAGCGCTCTGGACTTCCGCACAGATACGCAGTATTTT
cdr3_aa: CASSALDFRTDTQYF
clone_size: once
d_call: .
j_call: TRBJ2-3
v_call: TRBV2
cdr3_length: 15

cdr3_nt: TGCTCTAATTCTAGACAGGGCCGGAACACTGAAGCTTTCTTT
cdr3_aa: CSNSRQGRNTEAFF
clone_size: .
d_call: TRBD1
j_call: TRBJ1-1
v_call: TRBV29-1
cdr3_length: 14

cdr3_nt: TGTGCCAGCAGTTACTCGAGATACAGTCAAGAGACCCAGTACTTC
cdr3_aa: CASSYSRYSQETQYF
clone_size: .
d_call: .
j_call: TRBJ2-5
v_call: TRBV6-5
cdr3_length: 15

cdr3_nt: TGTGCCAGCAGTTCAGGGGAAAAACTGTTTTTT
cdr3_aa: CASSSGEKLFF
clone_size: .
d_call: .
j_call: TRBJ1-4
v_call: TRBV28
cdr3_length: 11

cdr3_nt: TGCGCCAGCAGCTTGGCGGCGCCGGGTAGCACTGAAGCTTTCTTT
cdr3_aa: CASSLAAPGSTEAFF
clone_size: .
d_call: .
j_call: TRBJ1-1
v_call: TRBV5-1
cdr3_length: 15

cdr3_nt: TGTGCCAGCAGCTTAGGAATACCTTCACCCCTCCACTTT
cdr3_aa: CASSLGIPSPLHF
clone_size: .
d_call: .
j_call: TRBJ1-6
v_call: TRBV7-9
cdr3_length: 13

cdr3_nt: TGTGCCAGCAGTGAAATCAGCGGGGAGCTGTTTTTT
cdr3_aa: CASSEISGELFF
clone_size: .
d_call: .
j_call: TRBJ2-2
v_call: TRBV2
cdr3_length: 12

cdr3_nt: TGTGCCAGTAGCGGGACAGACGCGAACACCGGGGAGCTGTTTTTT
cdr3_aa: CASSGTDANTGELFF
clone_size: .
d_call: TRBD1
j_call: TRBJ2-2
v_call: TRBV19
cdr3_length: 15

cdr3_nt: TGTGCCAGCAGCTTAGGGGGGCCCCTGCAAGAGACCCAGTACTTC
cdr3_aa: CASSLGGPLQETQYF
clone_size: .
d_call: .
j_call: TRBJ2-5
v_call: TRBV7-3
cdr3_length: 15

cdr3_nt: TGTGCCAGCAGCGTCATAGCGGGGGCCTTAAGTGAGCAGTTCTTC
cdr3_aa: CASSVIAGALSEQFF
clone_size: .
d_call: TRBD2
j_call: TRBJ2-1
v_call: TRBV2
cdr3_length: 15

cdr3_nt: TGTGCCAGCAGTTATAGCCAAGAGACCCAGTACTTC
cdr3_aa: CASSYSQETQYF
clone_size: once
d_call: .
j_call: TRBJ2-5
v_call: TRBV2
cdr3_length: 12

cdr3_nt: TGTGCCAGCAGCTTGGAGGCAGGAGTGAACACTGAAGCTTTCTTT
cdr3_aa: CASSLEAGVNTEAFF
clone_size: once
d_call: .
j_call: TRBJ1-1
v_call: TRBV5-5
cdr3_length: 15

cdr3_nt: TGTGCCACCAGCAGAGGGCCAAACAATGAGCAGTTCTTC
cdr3_aa: CATSRGPNNEQFF
clone_size: .
d_call: .
j_call: TRBJ2-1
v_call: TRBV15
cdr3_length: 13

cdr3_nt: TGTGCCAGCAGTTCACAGGGGGCGGAGAACACTGAAGCTTTCTTT
cdr3_aa: CASSSQGAENTEAFF
clone_size: .
d_call: TRBD1
j_call: TRBJ1-1
v_call: TRBV6-1
cdr3_length: 15

cdr3_nt: TGTGCCAGCAGCTTAGGTGGGACAGGACAAGAGACCCAGTACTTC
cdr3_aa: CASSLGGTGQETQYF
clone_size: .
d_call: TRBD1
j_call: TRBJ2-5
v_call: TRBV11-3
cdr3_length: 15

cdr3_nt: TGTGCCAGCTCGCCCCGGCAGGTCTACACGGCCACCCAAGAGACCCAGTACTTC
cdr3_aa: CASSPRQVYTATQETQYF
clone_size: .
d_call: .
j_call: TRBJ2-5
v_call: TRBV7-9
cdr3_length: 18

cdr3_nt: TGTGCCAGCAGCTTAGCTTGGCCAGATACGCAGTATTTT
cdr3_aa: CASSLAWPDTQYF
clone_size: .
d_call: .
j_call: TRBJ2-3
v_call: TRBV7-9
cdr3_length: 13

cdr3_nt: TGTGCCAGCAGGGACAGAGGTTACGAGCAGTACTTC
cdr3_aa: CASRDRGYEQYF
clone_size: .
d_call: .
j_call: TRBJ2-7
v_call: TRBV25-1
cdr3_length: 12